One sample yielded the 30 T cell receptor beta chains listed below, sequenced in a study of blood T cell repertoires in COVID-19. The data were produced by immunoSEQ multiplex PCR, yet TCRdb's version contains in-frame clones alone and is incomplete. The sample lists 90,000 to 120,000 clones; approximately 70% were seen once. Sequencing used peripheral blood. The receptors stem from a woman aged 40 to 49 with acute or convalescent COVID-19.

The rearrangement links TRBV11-2 to TRBJ1-1; maybe TRBD1 (6 bases). V was shortened by 4 bases and J by 5 bases, with 17 bases between the two germline ends. The CDR3 has 15 residues. Germline V gene sequence: CDR1 SGHAT, CDR2 FQNNGV. The CDR3 DNA reads as TGTGCCAGCAGCTGGGGGGGCGCCGGGCAGACTGAAGCTTTCTTT. It translates to CASSWGGAGQTEAFF.

CDR3 amino acids: CASSYGLAGGFEQFF. The CDR3, as DNA: TGTGCCAGCAGTTATGGGCTAGCGGGGGGTTTTGAGCAGTTCTTC. The chain employs TRBV6-6 and TRBJ2-1, with 11 positions matching TRBD2. Germline CDR1 is MNHNY and CDR2 is SVGAGI (reference sequence). The CDR3 totals 15 residues. V shed 3 bases, J shed 9 bases, and the junction held 7 bases outside the gene matches.

The rearrangement uses TRBV15 and TRBJ2-4; 10 positions match TRBD1. The CDR3 sequence is 15 residues long. Per germline, CDR1 LNHNV and CDR2 YYDKDF (reference sequence). With V trimmed by 9 bases and J by 3 bases, 8 bases remained unmatched. The CDR3 reads CATGQGGIGKNIQYF. The CDR3 coding sequence is TGTGCCACAGGACAGGGGGGGATCGGCAAAAACATTCAGTACTTC. Filled out from reference TRBV15 and TRBJ2-4, the complete variable domain reads DAMVIQNPRYQVTQFGKPVTLSCSQTLNHNVMYWYQQKSSQAPKLLFHYYDKDFNNEADTPDNFQSRRPNTSFCFLDIRSPGLGDTAMYLCATGQGGIGKNIQYFGAGTRLSVL.

This sequence joins TRBV9 and TRBJ2-5, with 9 bases aligning to TRBD1. The V gene's germline CDR1 is SGDLS and CDR2 YYNGEE. This CDR3 is 18 amino acids long. After removal of 2 bases from V and 5 bases from J, the junction contained 16 bases not matched to a gene. CDR3 nucleotides: TGTGCCAGCAGCGTGGGATTCCTAGGGACAGGGCGTGGGGAGACCCAGTACTTC. Translation gives CASSVGFLGTGRGETQYF.

The chain joins TRBV3-1 (or the pseudogene TRBV3-2) to TRBJ1-1; D is perhaps TRBD1 (5 bases). CDR1 LGHDT and CDR2 YNNKEL come from the germline V gene (reference sequence). Trimming pared 1 base from V and 4 bases from J, leaving 7 bases between. This CDR3 is built from 13 residues. CDR3 region: CASSQGRATEAFF. The CDR3 DNA reads as TGTGCCAGCAGCCAAGGCAGGGCCACTGAAGCTTTCTTT.

V gene TRBV19 combines with J gene TRBJ1-1, with D possibly being TRBD1 (5 bases). Germline-derived CDR1 and CDR2 are LNHDA and SQIVND (reference sequence). The CDR3 runs 11 residues. Trimming pared 5 bases from V and 11 bases from J, leaving 12 bases between. CDR3 nucleotides: TGTGCCAGTAGTTTCCAGGGTGGCGCTTTCTTT. The encoded protein is CASSFQGGAFF.

The chain carries TRBV3-1 (or the pseudogene TRBV3-2) and TRBJ2-5; 13 bases agree with TRBD2. The junction had 18 bases not matched to a gene; V was cut back by 8 bases and J by 3 bases. Germline V gene data show CDR1 as LGHDT and CDR2 as YNNKEL (reference sequence). The CDR3 consists of 19 residues. The CDR3 DNA sequence: TGTGCCAGCCCCCTTAAACTAGCGGGGGGGCAAGTGATTAAAGAGACCCAGTACTTC. This gives the protein CASPLKLAGGQVIKETQYF.

The chain has TRBV4-1 and TRBJ1-6, with D perhaps matching TRBD1 (5 bases). The CDR3 runs 16 residues. The germline V gene encodes CDR1 MGHRA and CDR2 YSYEKL. V was clipped by 10 bases and J by 0 bases, with 16 bases between them. CDR3 DNA sequence: TGCGCCACCGCGCTACAGGCCAGCTCCTATAATTCACCCCTCCACTTT. Its protein product is CATALQASSYNSPLHF.

V usage is TRBV7-2 and J usage is TRBJ1-6; 7 bases align to TRBD1. Germline-derived CDR1 and CDR2 are SGHTA and FQGNSA. The CDR3 is 15 residues long. V lost 1 base and J lost 10; bases outside the gene matches: 7. The CDR3 loop reads CASSLVPGGKSPLHF. CDR3 nucleotide sequence: TGTGCCAGCAGCTTAGTCCCAGGGGGAAAATCACCCCTCCACTTT. Full variable domain (remainder filled in from reference TRBV7-2 and TRBJ1-6): GAGVSQSPSNKVTEKGKDVELRCDPISGHTALYWYRQSLGQGLEFLIYFQGNSAPDKSGLPSDRFSAERTGGSVSTLTIQRTQQEDSAVYLCASSLVPGGKSPLHFGNGTRLTVT.

This clone was found a few times. The chain combines TRBV7-9 with TRBJ2-5; 9 bases agree with TRBD2. The CDR3 spans 17 residues. After removal of 4 bases from V and 5 bases from J, the junction contained 14 bases not matched to a gene. In germline, CDR1 is SEHNR, CDR2 FQNEAQ (reference sequence). The CDR3 nucleotides read TGTGCCAGCAGCTCACCCCGCGGGAGGGGAGGCTCGGAGACCCAGTACTTC. It translates to CASSSPRGRGGSETQYF.

V gene TRBV30 combines with J gene TRBJ2-5; weak D call: TRBD2 (5 bases). Trimming pared 5 bases from V and 2 bases from J, leaving 6 bases between. CDR1 and CDR2 (germline): GTSNPN, SVGIG (reference sequence). This CDR3 comprises 11 residues. The CDR3 is CAWGLQETQYF. CDR3 bases: TGTGCCTGGGGACTTCAAGAGACCCAGTACTTC.

This clone was seen repeatedly, ten times or more. This chain uses TRBV4-1 with TRBJ1-2, with D uncertain. Trimming stripped 2 bases from V and 4 bases from J, with 8 bases between. From germline, CDR1 is MGHRA and CDR2 YSYEKL. CDR3 size: 13 residues. CDR3 bases: TGCGCCAGCAGCCAACCCAACTCCTATGGCTACACCTTC. Its protein is CASSQPNSYGYTF.

The chain employs TRBV19 and TRBJ1-1, with D perhaps TRBD1 (5 bases). This CDR3 is 14 amino acids long. Trimming took 4 bases from V and 1 from J, leaving 10 bases between them. From germline, CDR1 is LNHDA and CDR2 SQIVND (reference sequence). This CDR3 reads CASSRGLTNTEAFF. CDR3 coding DNA: TGTGCCAGTAGTAGGGGACTTACGAACACTGAAGCTTTCTTT.

The CDR3 region is CASGLLRGGAAGNTIYF. DNA of the CDR3: TGTGCTAGTGGTTTGCTACGAGGGGGCGCGGCTGGAAACACCATATATTTT. This chain connects TRBV12-5 to TRBJ1-3, with 7 bases aligning to TRBD1. The V gene's germline CDR1 is LGHNT and CDR2 FRNRAP. V lost 2 bases and J lost 2; bases outside the gene matches: 9. The CDR3 spans 17 residues.

The chain joins TRBV6-6 to TRBJ1-5, with a weak D call TRBD1 (5 bases). The ends were cut back, 5 bases at V and 6 bases at J, with 11 bases in the middle. This CDR3 spans 13 amino acids. Germline V gene sequence: CDR1 MNHNY, CDR2 SVGAGI (reference sequence). CDR3 residues: CASSSQGGQPQHF. The CDR3 DNA reads TGTGCCAGCAGTAGCCAGGGCGGTCAGCCCCAGCATTTT.

The chain employs TRBV5-5 and TRBJ2-2, with TRBD2 as a possible D gene (6 bases). Germline lookup yields CDR1 SGHKS and CDR2 YYEKEE (reference sequence). The V end was cut by 4 bases, the J end by 6 bases, with 7 bases between. This CDR3 has 12 residues. CDR3 in DNA: TGTGCCAGCAGCAGGGACTCCGGGGAGCTGTTTTTT. This translates into CASSRDSGELFF.

This rearrangement joins TRBV28 to TRBJ1-5; 9 bases are shared with TRBD1. The J segment lost 5 bases and the V segment lost 3 bases, leaving 5 bases of the junction unmatched. Germline V gene data show CDR1 as MDHEN and CDR2 as SYDVKM. There are 15 residues in the CDR3. CDR3 region: CASSLGTGLHQPQHF. The CDR3 region has the DNA TGTGCCAGCAGTTTGGGGACAGGGTTACATCAGCCCCAGCATTTT.

The chain recombines TRBV18 with TRBJ2-2; TRBD2 agrees at 12 bases. The ends lost 0 bases at V and 4 bases at J; junction bases unmatched: 6. Per the germline V gene, CDR1 is KGHSH and CDR2 is LQKENI. The CDR3 totals 18 residues. Here the CDR3 reads CASSPPRTSGDFTGELFF. The CDR3 DNA reads TGTGCCAGCTCACCACCCCGGACTAGCGGGGACTTCACCGGGGAGCTGTTTTTT.

The chain has TRBV27 and TRBJ2-7; D gene unclear. CDR3 length: 15 amino acids. The ends were cut back, 2 bases at V and 0 bases at J, with 11 bases in the middle. Germline V CDR1 and CDR2: MNHEY, SMNVEV (reference sequence). This chain's CDR3 is CASSLKQVSSYEQYF. As DNA, the CDR3 is TGTGCCAGCAGTTTAAAGCAAGTTTCCTCCTACGAGCAGTACTTC.

This rearrangement joins TRBV7-9 to TRBJ2-3, with 9 bases that match TRBD2. Per germline, CDR1 SEHNR and CDR2 FQNEAQ (reference sequence). The CDR3 spans 16 residues. V trimming: 2 bases; J trimming: 6 bases; junction bases outside the gene matches: 9. The CDR3 nucleotides read TGTGCCAGCAGCTTAAATGCGGGGGGGCCATACGATACGCAGTATTTT. Translation: CASSLNAGGPYDTQYF.

The chain couples TRBV2 to TRBJ2-5, with D perhaps matching TRBD1 (5 bases). Trimming took 8 bases from V and 1 from J, leaving 8 bases between them. The CDR3 has 12 residues. Germline values: CDR1 SNHLY, CDR2 FYNNEI. The CDR3 region is CASFRGQETQYF. CDR3 DNA: TGTGCCAGCTTTAGGGGCCAAGAGACCCAGTACTTC.

The chain carries TRBV2 and TRBJ2-5, with 7 bases that match TRBD2. Trimming cost V 7 bases and J 4 bases; bases outside gene matches: 12. The CDR3 is 15 amino acids. Germline V CDR1 and CDR2: SNHLY, FYNNEI. The DNA for the CDR3 is TGTGCCAGCATTCGAACTAGCGTGATCCTAGAGACCCAGTACTTC. This translates into CASIRTSVILETQYF.

V is TRBV6-2 or TRBV6-3 and J is TRBJ2-2, with a possible D match to TRBD1 (5 bases). Per germline, CDR1 MNHEY and CDR2 SVGEGT. This CDR3 comprises 17 residues. V gave up 2 bases and J gave up 0 bases, with 13 bases separating them. The CDR3 is CASSYRQGAANTGELFF. The CDR3 DNA reads TGTGCCAGCAGTTACCGGCAAGGGGCCGCGAACACCGGGGAGCTGTTTTTT.

CDR3 amino acids: CASSLSRFTDTQYF. CDR3 DNA: TGCGCCAGCAGCCTATCCCGGTTCACAGATACGCAGTATTTT. This chain links TRBV4-1 with TRBJ2-3; D gene ambiguous. CDR3 length equals 14 residues. V was shortened by 4 bases and J by 2 bases, with 10 bases between the two germline ends. The germline CDR1 and CDR2 sequences are MGHRA and YSYEKL.

This rearrangement joins TRBV11-2 to TRBJ2-2; D not certain. Germline V gives CDR1 SGHAT, CDR2 FQNNGV. This CDR3 spans 13 amino acids. Trimming left V 3 bases short and J 8 bases short, with 10 bases between. CDR3 sequence: CASSLTEIGELFF. CDR3 nucleotides: TGTGCCAGCAGCTTGACTGAGATTGGGGAGCTGTTTTTT. Full variable domain (missing parts from reference TRBV11-2 and TRBJ2-2): EAGVAQSPRYKIIEKRQSVAFWCNPISGHATLYWYQQILGQGPKLLIQFQNNGVVDDSQLPKDRFSAERLKGVDSTLKIQPAKLEDSAVYLCASSLTEIGELFFGEGSRLTVL.

The chain carries TRBV5-4 and TRBJ1-6; D is unresolved. This CDR3 region has 15 residues. V lost 3 bases and J lost 5, with 12 bases in between. CDR1 and CDR2 from the germline V gene are SGHNT and YYREEE (reference sequence). This chain's CDR3 is CASSSSGLDNSPLHF. DNA for the CDR3: TGTGCCAGCAGCTCCAGCGGACTGGATAATTCACCCCTCCACTTT.

The J gene is TRBJ2-2, the V gene TRBV24-1; D unresolved. V was clipped by 3 bases and J by 8 bases, with 15 bases between them. CDR3 length: 15 residues. The germline gives CDR1 KGHDR, CDR2 SFDVKD. This chain's CDR3 is CATSDPRVPKGELFF. For the CDR3, the DNA is TGTGCCACCAGTGATCCTCGCGTCCCCAAGGGGGAGCTGTTTTTT.

V is TRBV5-1 and J is TRBJ1-2; TRBD1 matches 10 bases. This CDR3 region has 13 residues. J was trimmed by 8 bases and V by 2 bases; bases with no gene match: 3. CDR1 is SGHRS and CDR2 is YFSETQ in the germline V gene. This CDR3 reads CASSLRQGAGYTF. The DNA for the CDR3 is TGCGCCAGCAGCTTAAGACAGGGGGCAGGCTACACCTTC.

The V gene is TRBV6-5, the J gene TRBJ2-2, with TRBD1 identical over 9 bases. The ends lost 7 bases at V and 3 bases at J; junction bases unmatched: 6. This CDR3 contains 15 residues. Per germline, CDR1 MNHEY and CDR2 SVGAGI. CDR3 nucleotide sequence: TGTGCCAGCAATACCGGGACAGGGCACACCGGGGAGCTGTTTTTT. Encoded protein: CASNTGTGHTGELFF.

This clone was found a few times. This chain joins TRBV19 and TRBJ2-7; TRBD1 is a possible D gene (6 bases). The CDR3 extends over 15 amino acids. Germline V gives CDR1 LNHDA, CDR2 SQIVND (reference sequence). The ends were cut back, 4 bases at V and 2 bases at J, with 15 bases in the middle. CDR3: CASSNPGQSTYEQYF. DNA for the CDR3: TGTGCCAGTAGTAACCCGGGACAAAGTACCTACGAGCAGTACTTC.